This T cell receptor (beta chain) came from a study of human T cells and chemical hapten exposure. Sample time point: patch test 1, 2 weeks after DPC sensitization. This sample's treatment: therapeutic diphenylcyclopropenone sensitization with weekly scalp DPC. Study results and limitations: Relative to controls, expanded TCRs formed significantly more large CDR3 similarity clusters.

Concerning this clonotype: Antigen: not known.

The CDR3 totals 17 residues. Germline CDR1 KGHDR, CDR2 SFDVKD. Trimming at V came to 2 bases and at J to 4 bases, leaving 5 bases not matched to a gene. Attachment of unique molecular identifiers to individual cDNA molecules was performed in the library. MiXCR was run by TCRdb on the RACE reads, yielding one entry per CDR3 protein. This sample yields nearly 80,000 distinct CDR3 sequences, of which around 10% are seen a single time; about 1.4% belongs to the top ten. The V and J genes are TRBV24-1 and TRBJ2-1, with TRBD2 matching 12 bases. The receptor's source is a woman aged 45-65 years with alopecia areata. Some clones in this sample may be carry-over from other donors' samples. The sample was whole blood, taken in connection with sensitization to the hapten diphenylcyclopropenone (DPC). The CDR3 DNA is TGTGCCACCAGTGATTCTAAACTAGCGGGAGGTTACAATGAGCAGTTCTTC. This encodes CATSDSKLAGGYNEQFF.